Included here is one TCR beta chain sequence, with context. Measured with immunoSEQ multiplex PCR; TCRdb has only the in-frame clones, and not every one. The sample yields just over 4,000 clones, 84% seen once. Time point indicated: postoperative day 105 after intestinal transplantation (dayNNNN = postoperative day). The authors processed graft tissue to release intraepithelial and lamina propria lymphocytes. These data belong to a study of graft-versus-host responses after intestinal transplantation. The V end lost 3 bases, the J end lost 4 bases, and 15 bases lay between the germline ends. CDR1 is LGHNA, CDR2 YNFKEQ, per germline. CDR3 length: 16 amino acids.

Source: ileum tissue, taken 105 days after intestinal transplantation. V and J are TRBV4-2 and TRBJ2-2, with a weak D call TRBD2 (6 bases). This sequence originates from a human patient who received an intestinal transplant, so some T cells may come from the graft donor. CDR3 sequence: CASSQELAPGTGELFF. CDR3 nucleotides: TGTGCCAGCAGCCAGGAACTAGCTCCGGGCACCGGGGAGCTGTTTTTT.